Listed below are T cell receptor beta chains from one sample, sequenced in a study of radiation and T cells in renal cell carcinoma. Data came from immunoSEQ multiplex PCR; TCRdb stores just in-frame clones and leaves some out. The profile shows roughly 100,000 clones, 80% to 90% of them singletons. Specimen: blood, collected from a patient whose treatment included radiotherapy and nephrectomy. These receptors were collected from a man aged 50 or older with renal cell carcinoma. The CDR3 runs from the conserved cysteine through the conserved F or W. Each record gives: clone size, D gene, CDR3 length, J gene, V gene, CDR3 DNA, CDR3 protein. D genes are given only for firm matches. Expanded clones are given a class, and other clones once, few, many or no size at all.

abundance: -; d_gene: -; len: 13; j_gene: TRBJ1-1; v_gene: TRBV27; CDR3nt: TGTGCCAGCAGTTCGGCGTTGAACACTGAAGCTTTCTTT; CDR3aa: CASSSALNTEAFF
abundance: few; d_gene: -; len: 13; j_gene: TRBJ2-7; v_gene: TRBV7-6; CDR3nt: TGTGCCAGCAGCCCAAGAACCTCCTACGAGCAGTACTTC; CDR3aa: CASSPRTSYEQYF
abundance: -; d_gene: TRBD1; len: 16; j_gene: TRBJ1-2; v_gene: TRBV4-2; CDR3nt: TGTGCCAGCAGCCAGGGATTAGGACAGGGGGCAGTTGGCTACACCTTC; CDR3aa: CASSQGLGQGAVGYTF
abundance: -; d_gene: TRBD2; len: 14; j_gene: TRBJ2-1; v_gene: TRBV6-6; CDR3nt: TGTGCCAGCAGTTACGGGACTAGCGGGTTTGAGCAGTTCTTC; CDR3aa: CASSYGTSGFEQFF
abundance: -; d_gene: -; len: 11; j_gene: TRBJ1-1; v_gene: TRBV30; CDR3nt: TGTGCCTGGGCGAGGGGCTGGGAAGCTTTCTTT; CDR3aa: CAWARGWEAFF
abundance: -; d_gene: TRBD2; len: 13; j_gene: TRBJ2-5; v_gene: TRBV30; CDR3nt: TGTGCCTGGAGTGCGGGGGGGCCCGAGACCCAGTACTTC; CDR3aa: CAWSAGGPETQYF
abundance: few; d_gene: TRBD1; len: 14; j_gene: TRBJ1-3; v_gene: TRBV7-2; CDR3nt: TGTGCCAGCAGCTTACAGGGGGCTGGAAACACCATATATTTT; CDR3aa: CASSLQGAGNTIYF
abundance: -; d_gene: -; len: 15; j_gene: TRBJ1-3; v_gene: TRBV7-3; CDR3nt: TGTGCCAGCAGCTTACACGGGGGCTCTGGAAACACCATATATTTT; CDR3aa: CASSLHGGSGNTIYF
abundance: -; d_gene: -; len: 13; j_gene: TRBJ1-5; v_gene: TRBV19; CDR3nt: TGTGCCAGTAGTATGGCAGACGAGCAGCCCCAGCATTTT; CDR3aa: CASSMADEQPQHF
abundance: -; d_gene: -; len: 19; j_gene: TRBJ2-7; v_gene: TRBV7-9; CDR3nt: TGTGCCAGCAAGAGCCGACCCCAGGCGCTCCGAGGGACGTGGTACGAGCAGTACTTC; CDR3aa: CASKSRPQALRGTWYEQYF
abundance: -; d_gene: -; len: 15; j_gene: TRBJ1-1; v_gene: TRBV5-1; CDR3nt: TGCGCCAGCAGCGACGAAGGCCGCCCGAACACTGAAGCTTTCTTT; CDR3aa: CASSDEGRPNTEAFF
abundance: few; d_gene: -; len: 13; j_gene: TRBJ1-2; v_gene: TRBV11-1; CDR3nt: TGTGCCAGCAGCACCCGTCCTCAATCTGGCTACACCTTC; CDR3aa: CASSTRPQSGYTF
abundance: -; d_gene: TRBD1; len: 15; j_gene: TRBJ1-1; v_gene: TRBV2; CDR3nt: TGTGCCAGCAGTTCGGGACAGGGCCAGATCACTGAAGCTTTCTTT; CDR3aa: CASSSGQGQITEAFF
abundance: -; d_gene: TRBD1; len: 15; j_gene: TRBJ2-1; v_gene: TRBV7-3; CDR3nt: TGTGCCAGCAGCTTAGGGACAGGGCCCTACAATGAGCAGTTCTTC; CDR3aa: CASSLGTGPYNEQFF
abundance: once; d_gene: -; len: 14; j_gene: TRBJ2-1; v_gene: TRBV18; CDR3nt: TGTGCCAGCTCATCTTTTGGACCTGGGAATGAGCAGTTCTTC; CDR3aa: CASSSFGPGNEQFF
abundance: once; d_gene: TRBD1; len: 16; j_gene: TRBJ1-2; v_gene: TRBV27; CDR3nt: TGTGCCAGCAGTTTAAGCTACGGGGGGACAGCCTATGGCTACACCTTC; CDR3aa: CASSLSYGGTAYGYTF
abundance: once; d_gene: -; len: 15; j_gene: TRBJ2-3; v_gene: TRBV28; CDR3nt: TGTGCCAGCAGTCCCCCCATCTTCCGACGTGATACGCAGTATTTT; CDR3aa: CASSPPIFRRDTQYF
abundance: -; d_gene: -; len: 14; j_gene: TRBJ1-4; v_gene: TRBV5-1; CDR3nt: TGCGCCAGCAGTAAAGGGACAATGGGAGAAAAACTGTTTTTT; CDR3aa: CASSKGTMGEKLFF
abundance: -; d_gene: -; len: 14; j_gene: TRBJ2-5; v_gene: TRBV7-7; CDR3nt: TGTGCTAGCAGCTTAGGCCCAGGGCAAGAGACCCAGTACTTC; CDR3aa: CASSLGPGQETQYF
abundance: -; d_gene: -; len: 12; j_gene: TRBJ1-1; v_gene: TRBV30; CDR3nt: TGTGCCTGGAGTGTACTGAGCGCGGGAGCTTTCTTT; CDR3aa: CAWSVLSAGAFF
abundance: -; d_gene: TRBD1; len: 15; j_gene: TRBJ2-5; v_gene: TRBV7-3; CDR3nt: TGTGCCAGCAGCTTAGGGCAGGGGGTTACGGAGACCCAGTACTTC; CDR3aa: CASSLGQGVTETQYF
abundance: -; d_gene: -; len: 14; j_gene: TRBJ2-2; v_gene: TRBV7-9; CDR3nt: TGTGCCAGCAGCTTACAGGGGAACACCGGGGAGCTGTTTTTT; CDR3aa: CASSLQGNTGELFF
abundance: -; d_gene: -; len: 16; j_gene: TRBJ2-3; v_gene: TRBV18; CDR3nt: TGTGCCAGCTCACCTTTACTGGCCGGATTTGGAGATACGCAGTATTTT; CDR3aa: CASSPLLAGFGDTQYF
abundance: -; d_gene: TRBD1; len: 13; j_gene: TRBJ2-7; v_gene: TRBV19; CDR3nt: TGTGCCAGTAGTATGCAGGGGGCGTACGAGCAGTACTTC; CDR3aa: CASSMQGAYEQYF
abundance: -; d_gene: -; len: 15; j_gene: TRBJ1-1; v_gene: TRBV10-3; CDR3nt: TGTGCCATCAGTGAGAGGGGCAGTGGAGTCACTGAAGCTTTCTTT; CDR3aa: CAISERGSGVTEAFF
abundance: -; d_gene: TRBD1; len: 14; j_gene: TRBJ1-1; v_gene: TRBV5-1; CDR3nt: TGCGCCAGCACCCAGAACAGGGGTGACACTGAAGCTTTCTTT; CDR3aa: CASTQNRGDTEAFF
abundance: once; d_gene: TRBD2; len: 15; j_gene: TRBJ2-3; v_gene: TRBV7-3; CDR3nt: TGTGCCAGCAGCCCCGGGGGGGCGGGGATGGATACGCAGTATTTT; CDR3aa: CASSPGGAGMDTQYF
abundance: -; d_gene: TRBD2; len: 17; j_gene: TRBJ2-7; v_gene: TRBV11-2; CDR3nt: TGTGCCAGCAGCCCAGAGACACGGGACTACCTTTCCCACGAGCAGTACTTC; CDR3aa: CASSPETRDYLSHEQYF
abundance: -; d_gene: -; len: 14; j_gene: TRBJ2-3; v_gene: TRBV2; CDR3nt: TGTGCCAGCAGTGAGAGACCACGCACAGATACGCAGTATTTT; CDR3aa: CASSERPRTDTQYF
abundance: once; d_gene: TRBD1; len: 15; j_gene: TRBJ1-3; v_gene: TRBV30; CDR3nt: TGTGCCTGGGGAAGGGGCAGGGGGCTTGGAAACACCATATATTTT; CDR3aa: CAWGRGRGLGNTIYF
abundance: -; d_gene: TRBD2; len: 13; j_gene: TRBJ2-1; v_gene: TRBV11-1; CDR3nt: TGTGCCAGCAGCTTAGTGAGTTGGGGGGGTCCGTTCTTC; CDR3aa: CASSLVSWGGPFF
abundance: once; d_gene: -; len: 14; j_gene: TRBJ2-7; v_gene: TRBV27; CDR3nt: TGTGCCAGCAGTTTTGGCCGTGGCGTGTACGAGCAGTACTTC; CDR3aa: CASSFGRGVYEQYF
abundance: -; d_gene: TRBD2; len: 17; j_gene: TRBJ2-5; v_gene: TRBV7-6; CDR3nt: TGTGCCAGCAGCTTAGGGGGTTCTAGCGGGGGCCAAGAGACCCAGTACTTC; CDR3aa: CASSLGGSSGGQETQYF
abundance: -; d_gene: TRBD2; len: 15; j_gene: TRBJ2-5; v_gene: TRBV7-8; CDR3nt: TGTGCCAGCAGCAATAGCGGGGGCCTGCAAGAGACCCAGTACTTC; CDR3aa: CASSNSGGLQETQYF
abundance: few; d_gene: -; len: 12; j_gene: TRBJ1-3; v_gene: TRBV30; CDR3nt: TGTGCCTGGACAGCCTCTGGAAACACCATATATTTT; CDR3aa: CAWTASGNTIYF
abundance: -; d_gene: TRBD1; len: 12; j_gene: TRBJ2-5; v_gene: TRBV19; CDR3nt: TGTGCCAGTCGACAGGGTTGGGAGACCCAGTACTTC; CDR3aa: CASRQGWETQYF
abundance: -; d_gene: -; len: 12; j_gene: TRBJ2-1; v_gene: TRBV21-1; CDR3nt: TGTGCCAGCAGCAAAAAAGGGGATGAGCAGTTCTTC; CDR3aa: CASSKKGDEQFF
abundance: -; d_gene: TRBD2; len: 14; j_gene: TRBJ2-5; v_gene: TRBV4-1; CDR3nt: TGCGCCAGCAGCCAAGAGGGGAGCGGGGGGACCCAGTACTTC; CDR3aa: CASSQEGSGGTQYF
abundance: -; d_gene: -; len: 14; j_gene: TRBJ1-1; v_gene: TRBV2; CDR3nt: TGTGCCAGCAGTGCGAGGGTGGGGGGCACTGAAGCTTTCTTT; CDR3aa: CASSARVGGTEAFF
abundance: -; d_gene: TRBD2; len: 15; j_gene: TRBJ2-5; v_gene: TRBV15; CDR3nt: TGTGCCACCAGCGAGCGACTAGCTCCCGTCGAGACCCAGTACTTC; CDR3aa: CATSERLAPVETQYF
abundance: -; d_gene: -; len: 12; j_gene: TRBJ2-7; v_gene: TRBV27; CDR3nt: TGTGCCAGAGAGGATCCCTCCTACGAGCAGTACTTC; CDR3aa: CAREDPSYEQYF